These T cell receptor beta chains were read from a single sample in a study of T cell responses to AZD1222 COVID-19 vaccine. Clones were sequenced by immunoSEQ multiplex PCR, and TCRdb holds only the in-frame ones, with some missing. The repertoire holds 100,000 to 130,000 clones, just over 85% seen once, with 3% to 3.5% in the top ten. Source: peripheral blood, taken on day 0 of AZD1222 vaccination. The receptor source for this set is an adult in good health. Each CDR3 is given with its conserved first and last residue.

TRBV6-6	TRBJ2-1	CASSYRQRNEQFF
TRBV5-4	TRBJ2-3	CASSLAAGSTDTQYF
TRBV19	TRBJ2-7	CASSGGDSRSYEQYF
TRBV6-5	TRBJ1-1	CASKNVMNTEAFF
TRBV6-5	TRBJ2-7	CASSYTQGADEQYF
TRBV30	TRBJ1-1	CAWSPRSTEAFF
TRBV6-5	TRBJ1-1	CAGGQGETEAFF
TRBV27	TRBJ1-2	CASSMRGAGGYTF
TRBV3-1/TRBV3-2	TRBJ1-5	CASSRQSNQPQHF
TRBV4-1	TRBJ1-2	CASSQPTLRDNYGYTF
TRBV18	TRBJ1-2	CASSPEAPGPNYGYTF